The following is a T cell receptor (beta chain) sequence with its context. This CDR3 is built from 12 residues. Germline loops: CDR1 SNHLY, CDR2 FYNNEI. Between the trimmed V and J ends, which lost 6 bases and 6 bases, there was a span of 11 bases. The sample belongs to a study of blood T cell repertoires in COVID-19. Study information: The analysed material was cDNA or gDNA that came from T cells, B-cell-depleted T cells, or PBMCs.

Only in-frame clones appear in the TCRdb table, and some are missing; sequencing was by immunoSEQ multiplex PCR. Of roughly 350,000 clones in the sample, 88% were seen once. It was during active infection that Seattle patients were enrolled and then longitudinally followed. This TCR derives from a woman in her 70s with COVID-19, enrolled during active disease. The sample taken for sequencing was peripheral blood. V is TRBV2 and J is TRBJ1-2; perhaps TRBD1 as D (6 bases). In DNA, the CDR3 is TGTGCCAGCAGCCCACAGGGAAATGGCTACACCTTC. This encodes CASSPQGNGYTF.